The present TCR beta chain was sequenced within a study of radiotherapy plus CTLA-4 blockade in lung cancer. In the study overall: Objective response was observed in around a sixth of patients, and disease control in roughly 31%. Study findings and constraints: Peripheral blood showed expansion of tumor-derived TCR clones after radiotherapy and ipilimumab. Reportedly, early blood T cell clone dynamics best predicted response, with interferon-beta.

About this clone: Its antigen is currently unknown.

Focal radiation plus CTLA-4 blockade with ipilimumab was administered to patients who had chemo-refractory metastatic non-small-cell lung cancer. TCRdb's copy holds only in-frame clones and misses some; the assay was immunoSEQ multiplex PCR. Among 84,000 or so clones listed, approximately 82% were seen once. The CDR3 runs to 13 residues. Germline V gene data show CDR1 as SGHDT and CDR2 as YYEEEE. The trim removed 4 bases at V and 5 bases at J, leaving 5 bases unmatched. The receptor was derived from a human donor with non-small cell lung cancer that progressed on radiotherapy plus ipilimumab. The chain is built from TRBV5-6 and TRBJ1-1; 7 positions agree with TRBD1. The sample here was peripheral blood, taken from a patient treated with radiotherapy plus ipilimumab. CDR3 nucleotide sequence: TGTGCCAGCAGCAGGGGGCTCGTTACTGAAGCTTTCTTT. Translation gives CASSRGLVTEAFF.